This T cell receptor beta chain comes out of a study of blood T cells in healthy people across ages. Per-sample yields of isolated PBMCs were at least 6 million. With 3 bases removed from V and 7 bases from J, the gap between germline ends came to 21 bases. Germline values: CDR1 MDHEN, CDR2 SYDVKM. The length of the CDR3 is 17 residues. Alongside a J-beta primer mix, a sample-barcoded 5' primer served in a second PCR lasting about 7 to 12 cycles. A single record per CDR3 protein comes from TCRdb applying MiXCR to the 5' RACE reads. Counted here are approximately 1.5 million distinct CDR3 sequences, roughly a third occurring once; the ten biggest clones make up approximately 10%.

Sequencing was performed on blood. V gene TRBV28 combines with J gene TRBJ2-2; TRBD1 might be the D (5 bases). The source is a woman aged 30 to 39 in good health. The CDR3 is CASSFSLWGGPNGELFF. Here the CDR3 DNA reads TGTGCCAGCAGTTTCTCCCTGTGGGGCGGTCCCAACGGGGAGCTGTTTTTT.